These 20 T cell receptor beta chains originate from one sample sequenced in a study of Graves' ophthalmopathy and Graves' hyperthyroidism. The TCR beta CDR3 regions underwent amplification from RNA transcripts. Second-round multiplex PCR came after a first-round RT-PCR that employed HTBI primers. TCRdb redid the calling of the multiplex PCR reads with MiXCR, one entry per CDR3 protein. The sample shows some 360,000 distinct CDR3 sequences, approximately 18% of them seen only once. What was sequenced was peripheral blood. Receptors were obtained from an adult woman with stable Graves' hyperthyroidism.

This clonotype showed up many times. This chain joins TRBV25-1 and TRBJ2-7, with a tentative D call TRBD2 (6 bases). V lost 6 bases to trimming and J lost 2 bases, with 14 bases between them. The CDR3 spans 14 residues. Germline V CDR1 and CDR2: MGHDK, SYGVNS. The CDR3 protein is CASSLKEGTYEQYF. The CDR3 coding sequence is TGTGCCAGCAGCCTAAAGGAGGGAACCTACGAGCAGTACTTC.

The CDR3 DNA reads TGCGCCAGCAGCTTGGAAGGGCCCCCAGACTATGGCTACACCTTC. This codes for CASSLEGPPDYGYTF. The chain is built from TRBV5-1 and TRBJ1-2; D is unclear. With 0 bases removed from V and 3 bases from J, the gap between germline ends came to 12 bases. The CDR3 has 15 residues. Germline lookup yields CDR1 SGHRS and CDR2 YFSETQ.

In DNA, the CDR3 is TGTGCCAGCAGCTTAGACGAGGGTGTAGCTTTCTTT. As protein: CASSLDEGVAFF. The gene calls are TRBV7-2 and TRBJ1-1; the D is unclear. Germline assignment: CDR1 SGHTA and CDR2 FQGNSA. This CDR3 comprises 12 residues. Trimming pared 1 base from V and 10 bases from J, leaving 10 bases between.

There are many counts of this clonotype. J is TRBJ2-7 and V is TRBV29-1, with D tentatively TRBD1 (6 bases). Germline V gene data show CDR1 as SQVTM and CDR2 as ANQGSEA. V lost 3 bases to trimming and J lost 2 bases, with 8 bases between them. This CDR3 is 12 amino acids long. The CDR3 loop is CSVDRGPYEQYF. The CDR3 DNA sequence: TGCAGCGTTGACAGGGGCCCCTACGAGCAGTACTTC.

This clonotype was counted ten times or more. The rearrangement uses TRBV20-1 and TRBJ2-5, with D possibly TRBD1 on 6 matching bases. The length of the CDR3 is 13 residues. Germline CDR1 and CDR2: DFQATT and SNEGSKA (reference sequence). Trimming stripped 3 bases from V and 4 bases from J, with 12 bases between. The CDR3, as DNA: TGCAGTGCTAGTCTTACAGGGAGAGAGACCCAGTACTTC. Translating gives CSASLTGRETQYF.

In its sample, this clonotype was seen many times. This chain joins TRBV7-9 and TRBJ2-5; TRBD2 agrees at 7 bases. CDR3 length: 15 residues. Trimming at V came to 5 bases and at J to 5 bases, leaving 11 bases not matched to a gene. CDR1 SEHNR and CDR2 FQNEAQ come from the germline V gene (reference sequence). CDR3: CASSRGGGGSETQYF. The CDR3 DNA reads as TGTGCCAGCAGCAGAGGAGGAGGCGGGAGCGAGACCCAGTACTTC.

V is TRBV9 and J is TRBJ2-7, with TRBD2 matching over 11 bases. The CDR3 runs to 16 residues. CDR1 is SGDLS, CDR2 YYNGEE, per germline. The J segment lost 1 base and the V segment lost 3 bases, leaving 6 bases of the junction unmatched. This CDR3 reads CASSASGTSGSYEQYF. CDR3 coding DNA: TGTGCCAGCAGCGCGTCCGGGACTAGCGGATCCTACGAGCAGTACTTC.

This clonotype was seen many times. The chain carries TRBV12-3 or TRBV12-4 and TRBJ1-1; 9 nucleotides match TRBD1. The CDR3 is 13 amino acids. J gave up 6 bases and V 6 bases, and 5 bases lay outside the gene matches. CDR3 sequence reads: CASSEGQGSEAFF. Written as DNA, the CDR3 is TGTGCCAGCAGCGAGGGACAGGGATCTGAAGCTTTCTTT.

The chain carries TRBV5-1 and TRBJ1-2, with D possibly TRBD1 on 6 matching bases. Germline V gene sequence: CDR1 SGHRS, CDR2 YFSETQ. Trimming removed 4 bases from V and 6 bases from J, with 16 bases in between. The CDR3 is 14 residues long. The CDR3 bases are TGCGCCAGCAGCCAAAATCAGGGGTCCGATGGCTACACCTTC. As protein: CASSQNQGSDGYTF. The entire variable domain, with the rest obtained from reference TRBV5-1 and TRBJ1-2, is as follows: KAGVTQTPRYLIKTRGQQVTLSCSPISGHRSVSWYQQTPGQGLQFLFEYFSETQRNKGNFPGRFSGRQFSNSRSEMNVSTLELGDSALYLCASSQNQGSDGYTFGSGTRLTVV.

This clonotype was observed at least ten times. J is TRBJ1-6 and V is TRBV6-5; D is possibly TRBD1 (5 bases). CDR1 MNHEY and CDR2 SVGAGI come from the germline V gene. V was trimmed by 4 bases and J by 0 bases, leaving 19 bases between them. CDR3 length equals 19 residues. CDR3 residues: CASSLLLPGLSSYNSPLHF. DNA for the CDR3: TGTGCCAGCAGTTTACTATTGCCAGGGCTCAGCTCCTATAATTCACCCCTCCACTTT.

V gene TRBV6-1 combines with J gene TRBJ2-7; TRBD1 might be the D (6 bases). The CDR3 length is 13 residues. Germline CDR1 reads MNHNS; CDR2 reads SASEGT. V was trimmed by 8 bases and J by 4 bases, leaving 15 bases between them. CDR3 sequence: CASLGQKDYEQYF. DNA of the CDR3: TGTGCCAGCCTCGGACAGAAAGATTACGAGCAGTACTTC.

The table lists this clonotype with many counts. The rearrangement links TRBV6-5 to TRBJ2-5, with a weak D call TRBD1 (5 bases). The CDR3 has 14 amino acids. Trimming cost V 4 bases and J 1 base, with 10 bases left between them. Germline V gives CDR1 MNHEY, CDR2 SVGAGI. As DNA, the CDR3 is TGTGCCAGCAGTTTCCAGGGATTCCAAGAGACCCAGTACTTC. It translates to CASSFQGFQETQYF.

This clonotype was seen many times. J is TRBJ2-5 and V is TRBV6-1; 8 nucleotides align to TRBD1. The germline V gene has CDR1 MNHNS and CDR2 SASEGT. V shed 5 bases and J 1 base; nucleotides not matched to a gene: 6. This CDR3 region has 15 residues. CDR3 nucleotide sequence: TGTGCCAGCAGTCGGGCGGACAGGGTCCAAGAGACCCAGTACTTC. It translates to CASSRADRVQETQYF.

This clonotype showed up just a few times. The rearrangement uses TRBV11-1 and TRBJ1-5; D may be TRBD1 (5 bases). The germline CDR1 and CDR2 sequences are SGHAT and FQDESV (reference sequence). This CDR3 is 18 amino acids long. The V and J ends lost 1 base and 0 bases respectively, with 16 bases between them. The CDR3 DNA reads as TGTGCCAGCAGCTTAGGCCTGAGGGGATTATATAGCAATCAGCCCCAGCATTTT. It is translated as CASSLGLRGLYSNQPQHF.

This clonotype was observed many times. The V and J genes are TRBV18 and TRBJ1-2, with 8 bases aligning to TRBD1. The V gene end was trimmed by 3 bases and the J gene end by 7 bases; junction bases not matched to a gene: 7. The CDR3 extends over 14 amino acids. Germline CDR1 KGHSH, CDR2 LQKENI. The CDR3 reads CASSPQGQGGGYTF. For the CDR3, the DNA is TGTGCCAGCTCACCTCAAGGACAGGGAGGTGGCTACACCTTC.

The chain joins TRBV11-1 to TRBJ2-5; tentatively, D is TRBD2 (5 bases). Germline lookup yields CDR1 SGHAT and CDR2 FQDESV (reference sequence). V lost 5 bases, J lost 7 bases, and 26 bases lay in between. This CDR3 has 17 amino acids. The CDR3 sequence is CASSPRPGGSSRGTQYF. CDR3 coding DNA: TGTGCCAGCAGCCCCCGCCCCGGTGGGAGCTCCCGAGGGACCCAGTACTTC.

Many counts were recorded for this clonotype. The J gene is TRBJ2-7, the V gene TRBV9, with TRBD1 matching 11 bases. The CDR3 is 18 amino acids. Germline V gene lookup returns CDR1 SGDLS and CDR2 YYNGEE. The J segment lost 3 bases and the V segment lost 2 bases, leaving 13 bases of the junction unmatched. CDR3: CASSVRAGTGGMGYEQYF. DNA for the CDR3: TGTGCCAGCAGCGTCCGAGCCGGGACAGGGGGTATGGGCTACGAGCAGTACTTC.

In this sample, this clonotype turned up many times. This chain uses TRBV6-2 or TRBV6-3 with TRBJ1-5; D is ambiguous. CDR1 and CDR2 from the germline V gene are MNHEY and SVGEGT. The CDR3 has 16 amino acids. The V gene lost 4 bases and the J gene lost 10 bases, with 23 bases spanning the gap. The CDR3 reads CASSFDPSPDSVPQHF. The CDR3, as DNA: TGTGCCAGCAGTTTTGACCCCTCGCCCGACTCGGTCCCCCAGCATTTT.

V is TRBV6-1 and J is TRBJ2-5, with 10 bases lining up with TRBD2. The J segment lost 2 bases and the V segment lost 2 bases, leaving 8 bases of the junction unmatched. The CDR3 length is 17 residues. CDR1 and CDR2 from the germline V gene are MNHNS and SASEGT. CDR3 sequence (DNA): TGTGCCAGCAGTGAACTAGCGGGGGCGATGGGGCAAGAGACCCAGTACTTC. Translated, it gives CASSELAGAMGQETQYF.

This clonotype was observed at least ten times. For the CDR3, the DNA is TGCAGTGCTAAGAGGGGGACAGGGGGCAATTCACCCCTCCACTTT. Its protein product is CSAKRGTGGNSPLHF. J is TRBJ1-6 and V is TRBV20-1, with TRBD1 matching over 12 bases. This CDR3 is built from 15 residues. J lost 7 bases, V lost 4 bases, and 5 bases had no gene match. Germline lookup yields CDR1 DFQATT and CDR2 SNEGSKA (reference sequence).